This T cell receptor beta chain was found in a study of CD8 T cells in ankylosing spondylitis. In germline, CDR1 is LNHNV, CDR2 YYDKDF (reference sequence). The germline V and J ends were trimmed by 0 bases and 7 bases, with 7 bases remaining between them. The CDR3 spans 12 residues. For TCR beta, libraries came from quantitative 5'-RACE with molecular barcodes. TCRdb passed the 5' RACE reads through MiXCR, listing each CDR3 protein once. Of about 450,000 distinct CDR3 sequences in the sample, roughly 26% were seen once. Worth noting for this clonotype: The antigen remains undetermined.

General observations from the study: Matched ankylosing spondylitis synovial fluid reportedly contained a significantly enriched population of disease-linked clones. Made up of roughly 8 highly homologous variants, a TCR beta motif appeared characteristic of ankylosing spondylitis blood. Researchers report that disease-linked clones proved CD8+ and relatively rare in peripheral blood. Before this, some motif variants had been reported in reactive arthritis synovial fluid and blood.

Sequenced sample: blood, either unsorted or a sorted T cell fraction (not recorded which). The sequence came from a male donor with ankylosing spondylitis. The genes are TRBV15 and TRBJ2-7; D gene unclear. CDR3 sequence reads: CATSRDRVEQYV. The CDR3 DNA sequence: TGTGCCACCAGCAGAGATCGAGTGGAGCAGTACGTC.